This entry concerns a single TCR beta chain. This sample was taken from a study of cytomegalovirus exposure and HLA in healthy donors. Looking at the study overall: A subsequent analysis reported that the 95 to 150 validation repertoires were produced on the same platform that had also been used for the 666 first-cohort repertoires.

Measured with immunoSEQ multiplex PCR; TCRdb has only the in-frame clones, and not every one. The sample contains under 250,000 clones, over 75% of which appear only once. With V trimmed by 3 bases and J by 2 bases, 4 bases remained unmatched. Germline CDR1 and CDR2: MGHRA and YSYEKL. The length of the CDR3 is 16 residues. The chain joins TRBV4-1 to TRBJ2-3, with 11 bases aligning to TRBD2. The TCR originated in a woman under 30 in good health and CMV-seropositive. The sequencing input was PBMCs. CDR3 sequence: CASSQGTSGFTDTQYF. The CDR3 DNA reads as TGCGCCAGCAGCCAGGGGACTAGCGGATTCACAGATACGCAGTATTTT.